This record covers a single TCR beta chain. V was pared by 0 bases and J by 2 bases, with 11 bases between. The germline V gene has CDR1 MNHEY and CDR2 SMNVEV (reference sequence). CDR3 length equals 15 residues. These data originate in a study of blood T cell repertoires in COVID-19. The data were produced by immunoSEQ multiplex PCR, yet TCRdb's version contains in-frame clones alone and is incomplete. The sample records roughly 150,000 clones, roughly four fifths being singletons. The sample was peripheral blood. The chain uses TRBV27 and TRBJ2-7; tentatively, D is TRBD1 (6 bases). This clonotype was obtained from an elderly woman with COVID-19, enrolled during active disease. The CDR3 sequence: CASSLSPGDTYEQYF. In DNA, the CDR3 is TGTGCCAGCAGTTTATCACCAGGGGATACCTACGAGCAGTACTTC.